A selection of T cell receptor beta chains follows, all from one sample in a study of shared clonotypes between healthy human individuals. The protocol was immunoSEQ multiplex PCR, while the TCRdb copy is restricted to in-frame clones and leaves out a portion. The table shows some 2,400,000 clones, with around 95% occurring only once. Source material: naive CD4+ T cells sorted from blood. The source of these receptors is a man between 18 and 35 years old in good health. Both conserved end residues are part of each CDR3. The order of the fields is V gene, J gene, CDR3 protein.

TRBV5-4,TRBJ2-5,CASSLGQQIQETQYF
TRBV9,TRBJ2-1,CASSVGSYNEQFF
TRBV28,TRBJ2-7,CASSALAHEQYF
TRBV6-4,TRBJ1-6,CASSDFPGQGSPLHF
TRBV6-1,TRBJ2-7,CASSSRTGYYEQYF
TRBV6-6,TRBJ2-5,CASSRPGTGRETQYF
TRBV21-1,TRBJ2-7,CASSKARDPSSYEQYF
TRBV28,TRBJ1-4,CASSDGQPGEKLFF
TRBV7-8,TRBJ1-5,CASSLTSTGGNQPQHF
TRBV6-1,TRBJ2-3,CASTADTQYF
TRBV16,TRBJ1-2,CASSQSGRKVQGYTF
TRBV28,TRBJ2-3,CASSPKDTQYF
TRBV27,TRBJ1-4,CASSPGTGQGVATNEKLFF
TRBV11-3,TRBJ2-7,CASSLGGGYEQYF
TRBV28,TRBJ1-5,CASINSAGYSNQPQHF
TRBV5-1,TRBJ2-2,CASSLTPPNTGELFF
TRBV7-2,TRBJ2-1,CASSLSSLAGVLTGFF
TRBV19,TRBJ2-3,CATGRGSTDTQYF
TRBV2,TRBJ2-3,CASSYLAGGVTDTQYF
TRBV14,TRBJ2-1,CASITNNEQFF
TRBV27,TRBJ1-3,CAVRPAGGNGNTIYF
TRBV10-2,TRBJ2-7,CASSDPASWEQYF
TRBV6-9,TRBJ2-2,CASSYTILTGDTNTGELFF
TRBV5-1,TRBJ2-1,CASRPDSYNEQFF
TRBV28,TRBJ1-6,CASSLPDGNSPLHF
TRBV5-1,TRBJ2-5,CASSLADGSEQYF
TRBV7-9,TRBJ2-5,CASSLSGSAGETQYF
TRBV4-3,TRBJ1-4,CASSQGQGNEKLFF
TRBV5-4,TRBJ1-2,CASSDSYGYTF
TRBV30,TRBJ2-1,CAWSVIDPYTYNEQFF
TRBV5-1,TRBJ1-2,CASSFEGTNYGYTF
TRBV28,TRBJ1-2,CASLRAGGWSYGYTF
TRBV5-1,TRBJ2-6,CASSLALNVLTF
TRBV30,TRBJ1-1,CAWDPFDTEAFF
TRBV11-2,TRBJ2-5,CASSLGQETQYF
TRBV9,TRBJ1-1,CASSVSGWRSEAFF